The rows below give T cell receptor beta chains drawn from one sample of a study of T cells of healthy individuals. MiXCR, applied by TCRdb to the 5' RACE reads, yields one record per CDR3 protein. The sample has about 60,000 distinct CDR3 sequences, 15% to 20% seen once. These receptor sequences come from a human donor in good health. CDR3s include the opening cysteine and the closing phenylalanine or tryptophan. Fields, in order: clone size, J gene, V gene, D gene, CDR3 protein, CDR3 DNA. A D gene is named only where the DNA matches it firmly. Size is stated for part of the rows, as once, few or many counts, or as a class when the clone is expanded.

many,TRBJ1-1,TRBV29-1,TRBD1,CSVDNLRGQGVSEAFF,TGCAGCGTTGATAACTTGCGGGGACAGGGAGTCTCTGAAGCTTTCTTT
many,TRBJ2-7,TRBV20-1,-,CSARVGPYEQYF,TGCAGTGCTAGAGTGGGTCCCTACGAGCAGTACTTC
-,TRBJ2-5,TRBV28,-,CASSSGGNGQETQYF,TGTGCCAGCAGTTCCGGGGGAAACGGCCAAGAGACCCAGTACTTC
-,TRBJ1-4,TRBV12-3/TRBV12-4,TRBD1,CASRPSLDREDNEKLFF,TGTGCCAGCAGGCCCTCGCTGGACAGGGAGGATAATGAAAAACTGTTTTTT
few,TRBJ2-7,TRBV5-1,-,CASSLSGDTYEQYF,TGCGCCAGCAGCTTGTCCGGGGACACCTACGAGCAGTACTTC
-,TRBJ1-5,TRBV5-6,TRBD1,CASSPGQGSNQPQHF,TGTGCCAGCAGCCCTGGACAGGGGAGCAATCAGCCCCAGCATTTT
few,TRBJ1-4,TRBV6-5,TRBD1,CASSPIEGAKLFF,TGTGCCAGCAGTCCGATAGAGGGGGCAAAACTGTTTTTT
many,TRBJ2-7,TRBV20-1,TRBD1,CSAIYRDRFYEQYF,TGCAGTGCCATATACCGGGACAGGTTCTACGAGCAGTACTTC
-,TRBJ1-6,TRBV5-1,TRBD1,CASGLAAGGESLLHF,TGCGCCAGCGGCTTGGCAGCAGGGGGCGAGTCACTCCTCCACTTT
-,TRBJ2-1,TRBV6-5,-,CASSNYRNEQFF,TGTGCCAGCAGTAATTACAGGAATGAGCAGTTCTTC
medium-sized,TRBJ1-2,TRBV5-1,-,CASSLTNEQYGYTF,TGCGCCAGCAGCCTGACCAACGAGCAGTATGGCTACACCTTC
-,TRBJ1-6,TRBV5-1,-,CASSLAGGYSPLHF,TGCGCCAGCAGCTTGGCCGGTGGGTATTCACCCCTCCACTTT
many,TRBJ1-5,TRBV5-1,-,CASSPGGGSGNQPQHF,TGCGCCAGCAGCCCGGGGGGCGGGAGCGGCAATCAGCCCCAGCATTTT
many,TRBJ2-2,TRBV2,TRBD1,CASTRDRTPTGELFF,TGTGCCAGCACTCGGGACAGGACCCCCACCGGGGAGCTGTTTTTT
many,TRBJ2-3,TRBV6-5,TRBD1,CASRGTVTDTQYF,TGTGCCAGCAGGGGGACAGTCACAGATACGCAGTATTTT
few,TRBJ2-5,TRBV2,-,CASKENQETQYF,TGTGCCAGCAAAGAAAACCAAGAGACCCAGTACTTC
few,TRBJ2-5,TRBV9,-,CASTSSPGVGETQYF,TGTGCCAGCACCTCGAGTCCGGGAGTGGGAGAGACCCAGTACTTC
many,TRBJ2-7,TRBV7-3,-,CASSLSGHSSSYEQYF,TGTGCCAGCAGCTTAAGCGGACATTCAAGCTCCTACGAGCAGTACTTC
few,TRBJ2-5,TRBV29-1,TRBD2,CSVGGRGAWYQETQYF,TGCAGCGTTGGAGGGCGGGGGGCCTGGTACCAAGAGACCCAGTACTTC
-,TRBJ1-6,TRBV5-1,TRBD1,CAGTGTGSVSPLHF,TGCGCCGGAACCGGGACAGGGTCGGTTTCACCCCTCCACTTT
few,TRBJ1-6,TRBV25-1,-,CASSDGGSYNSPLHF,TGTGCCAGCAGTGATGGGGGGTCCTATAATTCACCCCTCCACTTT
few,TRBJ1-1,TRBV5-6,-,CASSLWGDEAFF,TGTGCCAGCAGCTTGTGGGGCGATGAAGCTTTCTTT
-,TRBJ1-1,TRBV4-3,-,CASSQEFGGVGTEAFF,TGCGCCAGCAGCCAAGAATTCGGGGGCGTGGGCACTGAAGCTTTCTTT
-,TRBJ1-4,TRBV20-1,TRBD1,CSAMTGGDEKLFF,TGCAGTGCTATGACAGGGGGAGATGAAAAACTGTTTTTT
-,TRBJ2-1,TRBV27,-,CASRGPGPGSYNEQFF,TGTGCCAGCAGGGGCCCGGGACCCGGCTCCTACAATGAGCAGTTCTTC
-,TRBJ2-1,TRBV6-5,TRBD2,CASSYSGVAGGREQFF,TGTGCCAGCAGTTACTCGGGGGTAGCGGGGGGGCGTGAGCAGTTCTTC
-,TRBJ2-1,TRBV4-1,TRBD2,CASSQWTSGPSSNEQFF,TGCGCCAGCAGCCAATGGACTAGCGGACCTTCTTCCAATGAGCAGTTCTTC
-,TRBJ1-6,TRBV7-4,-,CASSLYWLVGNSPLHF,TGTGCCAGCAGCTTATATTGGTTAGTGGGTAATTCACCCCTCCACTTT
few,TRBJ2-2,TRBV5-1,-,CASSYSGEGGELFF,TGCGCCAGCAGCTACAGTGGAGAGGGCGGGGAGCTGTTTTTT
medium-sized,TRBJ2-1,TRBV6-4,TRBD2,CASSDSSGGANEQFF,TGTGCCAGCAGTGACTCTAGCGGGGGGGCCAATGAGCAGTTCTTC
-,TRBJ1-4,TRBV5-1,-,CASSLEGGYNEKLFF,TGCGCCAGCAGCTTGGAGGGGGGATATAATGAAAAACTGTTTTTT
many,TRBJ2-7,TRBV29-1,TRBD1,CSVIGQGALRQYF,TGCAGCGTTATCGGACAGGGGGCCCTCCGGCAGTACTTC
many,TRBJ2-5,TRBV5-4,TRBD1,CASSPGQGLLETQYF,TGTGCCAGCAGCCCAGGACAGGGCTTATTAGAGACCCAGTACTTC
many,TRBJ1-1,TRBV29-1,TRBD1,CSVYPITGGRFTEAFF,TGCAGCGTTTATCCTATAACAGGGGGCCGATTCACTGAAGCTTTCTTT
many,TRBJ2-4,TRBV4-3,TRBD2,CASSQDGLAGEAKNIQYF,TGCGCCAGCAGCCAAGATGGGCTAGCGGGAGAGGCCAAAAACATTCAGTACTTC
-,TRBJ2-7,TRBV6-2/TRBV6-3,-,CASSLGQFYEQYF,TGTGCCAGCAGTCTAGGACAGTTCTACGAGCAGTACTTC
-,TRBJ2-3,TRBV5-1,TRBD2,CASSSTPSGTTDTQYF,TGCGCCAGCAGCTCGACCCCTAGCGGGACGACAGATACGCAGTATTTT
-,TRBJ1-3,TRBV5-6,TRBD1,CASRPQGRGYTIYF,TGTGCCAGCAGGCCACAGGGGAGAGGGTACACCATATATTTT
many,TRBJ2-7,TRBV10-1,-,CASSESGRYEQYF,TGCGCCAGCAGTGAGTCGGGCCGCTACGAGCAGTACTTC
few,TRBJ2-7,TRBV28,TRBD1,CASSSVRDRVTYEQYF,TGTGCCAGCAGCTCGGTACGGGACAGGGTCACCTACGAGCAGTACTTC
few,TRBJ1-5,TRBV5-6,-,CASSLTGYGNQPQHF,TGTGCCAGCAGCCTAACAGGTTATGGCAATCAGCCCCAGCATTTT
few,TRBJ2-7,TRBV7-2,-,CASSRISLGRRSYEQYF,TGTGCCAGCAGCCGGATCTCCCTCGGGCGTCGAAGCTACGAGCAGTACTTC
many,TRBJ2-7,TRBV11-2,-,CASSLRAFTGPREQYF,TGTGCCAGCAGCTTAAGAGCATTCACAGGGCCCCGCGAGCAGTACTTC
many,TRBJ1-4,TRBV20-1,TRBD1,CSAGDRVKLFF,TGCAGTGCTGGGGACAGGGTTAAACTGTTTTTT
many,TRBJ2-3,TRBV7-8,TRBD2,CASSLVEASGMVTDTQYF,TGTGCCAGCAGCTTAGTGGAGGCTAGCGGGATGGTCACAGATACGCAGTATTTT
-,TRBJ1-5,TRBV5-5,-,CASSRTGVGNQPQHF,TGTGCCAGCAGCCGGACGGGGGTTGGCAATCAGCCCCAGCATTTT
many,TRBJ1-5,TRBV27,-,CASSLVVGRPQHF,TGTGCCAGCAGTTTAGTGGTGGGTCGGCCCCAGCATTTT
-,TRBJ1-4,TRBV7-9,-,CASSLVGEKLFF,TGTGCCAGCAGCTTGGTCGGCGAAAAACTGTTTTTT
many,TRBJ2-7,TRBV12-3/TRBV12-4,TRBD1,CASSSGQGARDEQYF,TGTGCCAGCAGCTCGGGACAGGGGGCGCGCGACGAGCAGTACTTC
many,TRBJ1-6,TRBV11-1,TRBD1,CASSRQGISPLHF,TGTGCCAGCAGTCGACAGGGGATTTCACCCCTCCACTTT
-,TRBJ2-1,TRBV3-1,-,CASSPGASQFNEQFF,TGTGCCAGCAGCCCAGGGGCTAGCCAGTTCAATGAGCAGTTCTTC
few,TRBJ1-2,TRBV29-1,TRBD1,CSGMDRGTQEGYTF,TGCAGCGGAATGGACAGGGGGACCCAGGAGGGCTACACCTTC
many,TRBJ1-6,TRBV28,-,CASSFNVGAGSPLHF,TGTGCCAGCAGTTTCAATGTAGGGGCTGGTTCACCCCTCCACTTT
few,TRBJ1-2,TRBV20-1,TRBD1,CSAKAGQREGGYTF,TGCAGTGCCAAAGCGGGACAGAGGGAGGGTGGCTACACCTTC
-,TRBJ2-5,TRBV3-1,-,CASSQEGALTQYF,TGTGCCAGCAGCCAAGAGGGGGCCTTGACCCAGTACTTC
few,TRBJ1-1,TRBV29-1,-,CSVEELTEAFF,TGCAGCGTTGAGGAGCTCACTGAAGCTTTCTTT
-,TRBJ2-4,TRBV3-1,TRBD1,CASSHRFRDRASDIQYF,TGTGCCAGCAGCCACCGATTCCGGGACAGAGCGTCGGACATTCAGTACTTC